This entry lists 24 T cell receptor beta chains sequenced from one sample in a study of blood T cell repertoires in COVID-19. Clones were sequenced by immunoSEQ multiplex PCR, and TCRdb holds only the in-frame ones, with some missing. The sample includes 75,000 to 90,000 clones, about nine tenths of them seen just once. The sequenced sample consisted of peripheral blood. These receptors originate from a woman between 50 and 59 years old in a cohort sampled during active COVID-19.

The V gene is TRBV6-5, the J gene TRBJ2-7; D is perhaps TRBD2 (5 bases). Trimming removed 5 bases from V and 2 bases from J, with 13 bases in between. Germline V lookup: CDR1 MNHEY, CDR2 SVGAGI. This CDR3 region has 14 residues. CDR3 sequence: CASSPRGATYEQYF. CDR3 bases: TGTGCCAGCAGTCCCCGGGGAGCGACCTACGAGCAGTACTTC.

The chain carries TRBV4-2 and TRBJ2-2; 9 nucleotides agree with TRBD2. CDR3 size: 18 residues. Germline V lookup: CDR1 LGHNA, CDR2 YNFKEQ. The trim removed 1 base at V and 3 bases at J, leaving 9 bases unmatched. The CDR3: CASSQVPQREAYTGELFF. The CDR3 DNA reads TGTGCCAGCAGCCAAGTCCCCCAGCGGGAGGCTTACACCGGGGAGCTGTTTTTT.

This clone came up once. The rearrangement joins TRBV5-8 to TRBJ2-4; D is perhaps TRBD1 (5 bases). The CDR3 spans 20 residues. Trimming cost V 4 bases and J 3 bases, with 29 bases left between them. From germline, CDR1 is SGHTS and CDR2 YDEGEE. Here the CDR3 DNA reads TGTGCCAGCAGCCCGAAACACCACCCAGGGAACGTTAAGGACAAAAACATTCAGTACTTC. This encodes CASSPKHHPGNVKDKNIQYF. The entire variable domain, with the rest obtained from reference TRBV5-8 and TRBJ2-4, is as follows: EAGVTQSPTHLIKTRGQQATLRCSPISGHTSVYWYQQALGLGLQFLLWYDEGEERNRGNFPPRFSGRQFPNYSSELNVNALELEDSALYLCASSPKHHPGNVKDKNIQYFGAGTRLSVL.

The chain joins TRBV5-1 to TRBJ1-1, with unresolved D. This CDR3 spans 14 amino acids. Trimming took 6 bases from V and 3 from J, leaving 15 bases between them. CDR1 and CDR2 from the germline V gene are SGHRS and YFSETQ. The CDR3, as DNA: TGCGCCAGCACCCCGAGTGGAGGGTACACTGAAGCTTTCTTT. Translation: CASTPSGGYTEAFF.

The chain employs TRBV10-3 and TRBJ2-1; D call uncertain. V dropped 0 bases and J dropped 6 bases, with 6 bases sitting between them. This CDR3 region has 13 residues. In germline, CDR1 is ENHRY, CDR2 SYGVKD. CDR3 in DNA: TGTGCCATCAGTGAGTCGGCGGCCAATGAGCAGTTCTTC. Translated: CAISESAANEQFF.

The CDR3 reads CASSLGRYTDTQYF. The DNA for the CDR3 is TGTGCCAGCAGTTTGGGCCGTTACACAGATACGCAGTATTTT. The J gene is TRBJ2-3, the V gene TRBV28, with D hard to call. Between the trimmed V and J ends, which lost 3 bases and 2 bases, there was a span of 9 bases. CDR1 and CDR2 from the germline V gene are MDHEN and SYDVKM. This CDR3 contains 14 residues.

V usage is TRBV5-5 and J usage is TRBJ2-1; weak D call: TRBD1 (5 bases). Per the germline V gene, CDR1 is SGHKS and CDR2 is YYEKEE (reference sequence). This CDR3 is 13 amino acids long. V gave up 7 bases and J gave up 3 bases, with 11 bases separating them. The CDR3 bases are TGTGCCAGCGGGCCAGGGAACTACAATGAGCAGTTCTTC. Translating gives CASGPGNYNEQFF.

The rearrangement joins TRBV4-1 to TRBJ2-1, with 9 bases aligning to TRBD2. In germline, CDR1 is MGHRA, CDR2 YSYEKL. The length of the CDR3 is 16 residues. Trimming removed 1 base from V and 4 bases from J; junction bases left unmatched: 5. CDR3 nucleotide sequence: TGCGCCAGCAGCCAAGTGCGACTAGCGGTATACAATGAGCAGTTCTTC. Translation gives CASSQVRLAVYNEQFF.

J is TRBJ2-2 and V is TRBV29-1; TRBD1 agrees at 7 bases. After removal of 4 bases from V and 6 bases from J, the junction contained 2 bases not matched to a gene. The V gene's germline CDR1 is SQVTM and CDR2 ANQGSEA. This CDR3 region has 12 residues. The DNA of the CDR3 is TGCAGCGTTGTACAGGGGCCCGGGGAGCTGTTTTTT. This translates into CSVVQGPGELFF.

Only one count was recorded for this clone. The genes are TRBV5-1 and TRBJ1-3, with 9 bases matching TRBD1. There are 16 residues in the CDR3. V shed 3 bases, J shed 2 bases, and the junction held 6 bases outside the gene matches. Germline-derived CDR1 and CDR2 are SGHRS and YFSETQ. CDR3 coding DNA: TGCGCCAGCAGCTCGGGACAGGGTACGCCTGGAAACACCATATATTTT. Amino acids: CASSSGQGTPGNTIYF.

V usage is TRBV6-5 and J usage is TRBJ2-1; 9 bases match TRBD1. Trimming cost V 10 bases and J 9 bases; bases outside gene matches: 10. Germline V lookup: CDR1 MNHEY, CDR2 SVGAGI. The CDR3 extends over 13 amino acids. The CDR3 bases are TGTGCCACCCGGGACAGGGTGTCGATTGAGCAGTTCTTC. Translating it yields CATRDRVSIEQFF.

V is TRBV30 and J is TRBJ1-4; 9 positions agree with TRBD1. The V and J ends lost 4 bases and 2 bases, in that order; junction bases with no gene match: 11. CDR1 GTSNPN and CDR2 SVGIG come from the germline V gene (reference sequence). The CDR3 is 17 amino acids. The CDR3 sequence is CAWNRERDRATNEKLFF. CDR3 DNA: TGTGCCTGGAATCGGGAAAGGGACAGGGCGACTAATGAAAAACTGTTTTTT.

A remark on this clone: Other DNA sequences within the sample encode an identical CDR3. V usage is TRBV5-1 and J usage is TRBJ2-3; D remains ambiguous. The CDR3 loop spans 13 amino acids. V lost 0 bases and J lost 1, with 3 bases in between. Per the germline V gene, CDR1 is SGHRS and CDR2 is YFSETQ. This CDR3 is CASSLAGTDTQYF. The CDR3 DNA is TGCGCCAGCAGCTTGGCCGGCACAGATACGCAGTATTTT.

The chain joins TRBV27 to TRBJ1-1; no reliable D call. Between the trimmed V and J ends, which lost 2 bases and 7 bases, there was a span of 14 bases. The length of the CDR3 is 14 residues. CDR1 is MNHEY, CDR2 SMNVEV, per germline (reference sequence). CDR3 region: CASSLQYSLNEAFF. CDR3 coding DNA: TGTGCCAGCAGTTTACAATACAGCCTCAATGAAGCTTTCTTT.

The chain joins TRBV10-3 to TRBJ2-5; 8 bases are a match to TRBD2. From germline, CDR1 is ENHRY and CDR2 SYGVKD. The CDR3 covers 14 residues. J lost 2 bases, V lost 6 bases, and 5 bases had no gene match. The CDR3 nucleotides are TGTGCCATCAGCCCCGGGACTAGTCAAGAGACCCAGTACTTC. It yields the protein CAISPGTSQETQYF.

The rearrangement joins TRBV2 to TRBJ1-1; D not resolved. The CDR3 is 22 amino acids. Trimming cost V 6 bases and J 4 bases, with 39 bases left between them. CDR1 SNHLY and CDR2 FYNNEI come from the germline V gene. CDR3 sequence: CASSEIAEAGFGWSRPSTEAFF. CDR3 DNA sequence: TGTGCCAGCAGCGAAATTGCCGAGGCGGGATTCGGTTGGAGCCGTCCAAGCACTGAAGCTTTCTTT.

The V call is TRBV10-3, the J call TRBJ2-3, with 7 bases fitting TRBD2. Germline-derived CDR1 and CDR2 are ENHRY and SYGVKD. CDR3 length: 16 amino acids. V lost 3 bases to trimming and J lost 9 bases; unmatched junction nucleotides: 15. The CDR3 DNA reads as TGTGCCATCAGTGATACTAGCGACAGATGGGAGGGGACGCAGTATTTT. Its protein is CAISDTSDRWEGTQYF.

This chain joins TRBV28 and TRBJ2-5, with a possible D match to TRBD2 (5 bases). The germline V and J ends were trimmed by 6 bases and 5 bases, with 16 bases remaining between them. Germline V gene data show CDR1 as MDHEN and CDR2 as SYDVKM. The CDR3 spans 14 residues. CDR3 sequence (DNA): TGTGCCAGCAGATCGGGATCTTTATGGGAGACCCAGTACTTC. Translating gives CASRSGSLWETQYF.

In nucleotides, the CDR3 is TGCGCCAGCAGCTTGTCGGACAGGGTTTACTACGAGCAGTACTTC. This gives the protein CASSLSDRVYYEQYF. V gene TRBV5-1 combines with J gene TRBJ2-7, with 8 positions matching TRBD1. V shed 1 base, J shed 3 bases, and the junction held 6 bases outside the gene matches. Germline lookup yields CDR1 SGHRS and CDR2 YFSETQ. CDR3 size: 15 residues.

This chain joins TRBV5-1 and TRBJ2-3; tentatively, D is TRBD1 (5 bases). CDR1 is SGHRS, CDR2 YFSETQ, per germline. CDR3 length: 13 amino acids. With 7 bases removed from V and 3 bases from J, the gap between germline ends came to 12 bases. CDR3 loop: CASCPQGTDTQYF. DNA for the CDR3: TGCGCCAGCTGTCCGCAGGGAACAGATACGCAGTATTTT.

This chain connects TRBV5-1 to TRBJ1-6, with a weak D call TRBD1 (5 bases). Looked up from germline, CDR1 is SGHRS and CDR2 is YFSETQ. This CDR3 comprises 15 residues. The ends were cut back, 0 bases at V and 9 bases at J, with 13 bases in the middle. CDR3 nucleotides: TGCGCCAGCAGCTTGGCCGCGCCAGGGCCTTCACCCCTCCACTTT. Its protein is CASSLAAPGPSPLHF.

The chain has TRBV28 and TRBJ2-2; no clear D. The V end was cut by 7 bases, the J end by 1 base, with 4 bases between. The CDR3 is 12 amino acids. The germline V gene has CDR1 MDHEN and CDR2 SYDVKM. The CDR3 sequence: CASTMNTGELFF. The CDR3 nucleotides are TGTGCCAGCACTATGAACACCGGGGAGCTGTTTTTT.

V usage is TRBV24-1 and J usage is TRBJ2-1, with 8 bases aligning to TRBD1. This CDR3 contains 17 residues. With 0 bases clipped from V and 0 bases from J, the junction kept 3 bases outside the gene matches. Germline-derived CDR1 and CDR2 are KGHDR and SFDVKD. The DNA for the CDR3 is TGTGCCACCAGTGATTTGCGGGACAGGAGCTCCTACAATGAGCAGTTCTTC. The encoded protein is CATSDLRDRSSYNEQFF.

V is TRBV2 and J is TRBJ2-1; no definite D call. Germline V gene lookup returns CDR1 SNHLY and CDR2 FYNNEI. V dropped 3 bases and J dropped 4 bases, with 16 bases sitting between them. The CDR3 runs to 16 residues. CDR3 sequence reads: CASSERRLDGYNEQFF. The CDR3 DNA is TGTGCCAGCAGTGAGAGGCGACTCGATGGGTACAATGAGCAGTTCTTC.